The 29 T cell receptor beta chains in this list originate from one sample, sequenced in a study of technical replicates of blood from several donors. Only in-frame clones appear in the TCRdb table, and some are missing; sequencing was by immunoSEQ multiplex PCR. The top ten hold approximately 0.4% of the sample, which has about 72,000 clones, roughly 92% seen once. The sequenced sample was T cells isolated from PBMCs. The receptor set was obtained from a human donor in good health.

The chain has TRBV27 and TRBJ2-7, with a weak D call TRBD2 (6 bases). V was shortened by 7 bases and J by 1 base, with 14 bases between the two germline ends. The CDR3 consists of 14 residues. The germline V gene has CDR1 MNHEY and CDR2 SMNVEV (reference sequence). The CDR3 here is CASTHNGGSYEQYF. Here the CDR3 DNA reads TGTGCCAGCACCCATAACGGGGGTTCCTACGAGCAGTACTTC.

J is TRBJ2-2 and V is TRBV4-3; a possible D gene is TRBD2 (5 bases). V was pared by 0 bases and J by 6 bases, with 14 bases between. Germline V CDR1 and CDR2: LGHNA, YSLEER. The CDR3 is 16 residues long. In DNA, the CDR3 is TGCGCCAGCAGCCAAGATTTCCCTTACGGGGCCGGGGAGCTGTTTTTT. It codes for CASSQDFPYGAGELFF.

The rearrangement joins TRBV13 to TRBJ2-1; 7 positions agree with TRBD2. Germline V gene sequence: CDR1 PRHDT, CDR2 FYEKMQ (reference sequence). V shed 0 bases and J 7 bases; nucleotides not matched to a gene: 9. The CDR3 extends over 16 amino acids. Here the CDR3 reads CASSLGREASGNEQFF. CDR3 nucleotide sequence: TGTGCCAGCAGCTTAGGTCGGGAGGCATCAGGGAATGAGCAGTTCTTC.

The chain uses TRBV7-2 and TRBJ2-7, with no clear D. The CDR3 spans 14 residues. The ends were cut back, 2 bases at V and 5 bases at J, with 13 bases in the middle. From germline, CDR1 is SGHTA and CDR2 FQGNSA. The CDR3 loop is CASSLITTPNEQYF. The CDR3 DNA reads TGTGCCAGCAGCTTAATAACCACCCCTAACGAGCAGTACTTC.

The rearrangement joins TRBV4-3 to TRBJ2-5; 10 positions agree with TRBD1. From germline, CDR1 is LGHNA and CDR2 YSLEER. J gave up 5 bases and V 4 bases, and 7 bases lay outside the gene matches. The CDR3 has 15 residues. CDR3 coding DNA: TGCGCCAGCAGCCCAGGGACAGGGGAAGGGGAGACCCAGTACTTC. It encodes CASSPGTGEGETQYF.

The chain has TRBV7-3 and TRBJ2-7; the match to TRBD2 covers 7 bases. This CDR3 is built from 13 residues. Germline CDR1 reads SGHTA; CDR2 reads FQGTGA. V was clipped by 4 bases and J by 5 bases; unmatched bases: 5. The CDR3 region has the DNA TGTGCCAGCAGCTACGGTGGGAGGGACGAGCAGTACTTC. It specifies CASSYGGRDEQYF.

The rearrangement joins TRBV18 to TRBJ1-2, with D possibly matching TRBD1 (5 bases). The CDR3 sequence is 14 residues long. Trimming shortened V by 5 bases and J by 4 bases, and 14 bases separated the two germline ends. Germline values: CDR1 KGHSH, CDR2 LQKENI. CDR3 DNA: TGTGCCAGCTCATATGGAGGGACTAGCTATGGCTACACCTTC. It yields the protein CASSYGGTSYGYTF.

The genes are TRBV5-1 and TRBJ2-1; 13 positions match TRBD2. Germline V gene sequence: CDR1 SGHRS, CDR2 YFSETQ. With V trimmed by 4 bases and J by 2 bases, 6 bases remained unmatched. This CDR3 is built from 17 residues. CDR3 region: CASSARTSGGPYNEQFF. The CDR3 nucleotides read TGCGCCAGCAGCGCGAGGACTAGCGGGGGCCCCTACAATGAGCAGTTCTTC.

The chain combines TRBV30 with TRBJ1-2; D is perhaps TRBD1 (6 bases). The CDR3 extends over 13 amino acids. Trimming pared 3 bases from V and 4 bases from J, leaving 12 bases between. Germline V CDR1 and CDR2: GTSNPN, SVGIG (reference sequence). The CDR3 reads CAWSRGASYGYTF. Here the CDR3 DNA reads TGTGCCTGGAGCAGGGGCGCGTCCTATGGCTACACCTTC. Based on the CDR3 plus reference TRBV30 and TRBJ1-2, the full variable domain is SQTIHQWPATLVQPVGSPLSLECTVEGTSNPNLYWYRQAAGRGLQLLFYSVGIGQISSEVPQNLSASRPQDRQFILSSKKLLLSDSGFYLCAWSRGASYGYTFGSGTRLTVV.

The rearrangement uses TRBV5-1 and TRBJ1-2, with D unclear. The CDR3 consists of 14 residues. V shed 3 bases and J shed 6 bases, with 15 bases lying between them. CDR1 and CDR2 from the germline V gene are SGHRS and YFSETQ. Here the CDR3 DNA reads TGCGCCAGCAGCTCGTCTCTTGCCACAGATGGCTACACCTTC. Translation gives CASSSSLATDGYTF.

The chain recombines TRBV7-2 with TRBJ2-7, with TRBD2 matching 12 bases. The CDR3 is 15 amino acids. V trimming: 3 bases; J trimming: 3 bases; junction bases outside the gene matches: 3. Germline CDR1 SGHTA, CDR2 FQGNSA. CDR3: CASSFLAGGNYEQYF. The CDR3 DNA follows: TGTGCCAGCAGCTTCCTAGCGGGAGGGAACTACGAGCAGTACTTC.

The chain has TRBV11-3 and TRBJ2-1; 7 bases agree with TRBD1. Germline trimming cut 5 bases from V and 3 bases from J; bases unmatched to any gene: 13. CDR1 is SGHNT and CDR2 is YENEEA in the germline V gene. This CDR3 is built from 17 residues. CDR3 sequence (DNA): TGTGCCAGCAGCCTCCGACAGGGTTTGGTCGGCTACAATGAGCAGTTCTTC. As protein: CASSLRQGLVGYNEQFF.

The CDR3 sequence is CASNIRDRSSSSYEQYF. In nucleotides, the CDR3 is TGTGCCAGCAATATCCGGGACAGGTCCTCCAGCTCCTACGAGCAGTACTTC. This sequence joins TRBV28 and TRBJ2-7, with TRBD1 matching 8 bases. The CDR3 covers 17 residues. Trimming at V came to 7 bases and at J to 0 bases, leaving 14 bases not matched to a gene. Germline assignment: CDR1 MDHEN and CDR2 SYDVKM.

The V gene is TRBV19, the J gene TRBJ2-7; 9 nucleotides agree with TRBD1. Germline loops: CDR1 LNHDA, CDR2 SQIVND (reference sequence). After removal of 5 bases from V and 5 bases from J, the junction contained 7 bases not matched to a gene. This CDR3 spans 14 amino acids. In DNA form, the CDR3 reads TGTGCCAGTAGTCCGGGACAGGGCCTCAACGAGCAGTACTTC. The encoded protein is CASSPGQGLNEQYF.

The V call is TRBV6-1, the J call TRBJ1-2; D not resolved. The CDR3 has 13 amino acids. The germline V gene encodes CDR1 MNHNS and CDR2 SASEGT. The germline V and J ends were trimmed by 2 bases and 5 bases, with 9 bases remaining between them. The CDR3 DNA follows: TGTGCCAGCAGTGAACTGGGCTATTATGGCTACACCTTC. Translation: CASSELGYYGYTF.

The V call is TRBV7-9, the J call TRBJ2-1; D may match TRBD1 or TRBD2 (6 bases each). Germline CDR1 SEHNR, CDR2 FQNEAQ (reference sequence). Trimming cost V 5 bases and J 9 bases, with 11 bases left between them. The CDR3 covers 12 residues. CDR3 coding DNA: TGTGCCAGCAGCGTAGGGGGAGGTGAGCAGTTCTTC. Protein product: CASSVGGGEQFF. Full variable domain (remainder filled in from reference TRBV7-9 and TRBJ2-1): DTGVSQNPRHKITKRGQNVTFRCDPISEHNRLYWYRQTLGQGPEFLTYFQNEAQLEKSRLLSDRFSAERPKGSFSTLEIQRTEQGDSAMYLCASSVGGGEQFFGPGTRLTVL.

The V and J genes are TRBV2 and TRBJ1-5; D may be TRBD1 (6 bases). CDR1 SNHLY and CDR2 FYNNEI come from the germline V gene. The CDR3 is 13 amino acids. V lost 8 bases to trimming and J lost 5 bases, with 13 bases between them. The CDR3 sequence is CASSAGGYQPQHF. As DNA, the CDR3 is TGTGCCAGCTCGGCGGGGGGCTATCAGCCCCAGCATTTT.

CDR3 nucleotide sequence: TGCAGCGTGCAGACAGGGGGAGACTATGGCTACACCTTC. Translation gives CSVQTGGDYGYTF. The gene calls are TRBV29-1 and TRBJ1-2; TRBD1 matches at 9 bases. The CDR3 loop spans 13 amino acids. The germline gives CDR1 SQVTM, CDR2 ANQGSEA. Trimming at V came to 6 bases and at J to 3 bases, leaving 5 bases not matched to a gene.

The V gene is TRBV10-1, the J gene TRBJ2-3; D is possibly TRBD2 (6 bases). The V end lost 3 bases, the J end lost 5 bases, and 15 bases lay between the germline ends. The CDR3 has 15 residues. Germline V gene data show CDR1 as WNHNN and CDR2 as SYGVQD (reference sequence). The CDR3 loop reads CASSDIPRTKDTQYF. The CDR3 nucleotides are TGCGCCAGCAGTGATATCCCCCGGACTAAAGATACGCAGTATTTT.

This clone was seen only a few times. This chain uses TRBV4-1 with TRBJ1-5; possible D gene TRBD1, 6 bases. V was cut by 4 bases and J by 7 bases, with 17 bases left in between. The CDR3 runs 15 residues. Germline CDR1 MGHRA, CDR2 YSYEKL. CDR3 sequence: CASSLRQGQGQPQHF. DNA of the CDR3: TGCGCCAGCAGCCTGCGGCAGGGACAAGGGCAGCCCCAGCATTTT.

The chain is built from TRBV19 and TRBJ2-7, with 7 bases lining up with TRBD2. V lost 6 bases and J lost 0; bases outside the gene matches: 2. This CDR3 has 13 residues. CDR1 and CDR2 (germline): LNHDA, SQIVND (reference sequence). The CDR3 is CASSRTSSYEQYF. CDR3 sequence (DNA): TGTGCCAGTAGCCGGACTAGCTCCTACGAGCAGTACTTC.

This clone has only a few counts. The CDR3 DNA reads TGCGCCAGCAGCTTGGTCAGTTTCAACTATGGCTACACCTTC. It encodes CASSLVSFNYGYTF. The chain carries TRBV5-1 and TRBJ1-2; no reliable D call. The CDR3 extends over 14 amino acids. Per germline, CDR1 SGHRS and CDR2 YFSETQ. The V end was cut by 0 bases, the J end by 2 bases, with 8 bases between.

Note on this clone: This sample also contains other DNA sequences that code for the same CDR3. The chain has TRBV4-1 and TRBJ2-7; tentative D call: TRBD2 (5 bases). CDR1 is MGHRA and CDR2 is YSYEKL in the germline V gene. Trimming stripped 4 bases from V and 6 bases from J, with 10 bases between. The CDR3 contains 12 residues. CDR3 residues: CASSPRGSEQYF. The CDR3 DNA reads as TGCGCCAGCAGCCCTCGTGGGAGCGAGCAGTACTTC.

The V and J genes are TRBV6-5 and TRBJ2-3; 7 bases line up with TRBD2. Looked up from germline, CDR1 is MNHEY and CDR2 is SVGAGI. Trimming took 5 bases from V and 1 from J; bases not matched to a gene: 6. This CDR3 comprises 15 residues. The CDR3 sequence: CASSNHLAGTDTQYF. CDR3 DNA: TGTGCCAGCAGTAACCATCTAGCGGGCACAGATACGCAGTATTTT.

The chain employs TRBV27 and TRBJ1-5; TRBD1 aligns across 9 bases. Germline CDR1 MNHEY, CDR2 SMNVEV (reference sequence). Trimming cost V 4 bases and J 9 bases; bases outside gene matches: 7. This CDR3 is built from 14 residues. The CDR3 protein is CASSYDRGKTPQHF. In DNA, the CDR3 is TGTGCCAGCAGTTACGACAGGGGGAAAACGCCCCAGCATTTT.

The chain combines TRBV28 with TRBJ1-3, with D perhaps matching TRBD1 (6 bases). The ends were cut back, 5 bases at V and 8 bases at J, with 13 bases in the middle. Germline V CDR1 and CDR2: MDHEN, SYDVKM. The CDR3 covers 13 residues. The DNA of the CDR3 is TGTGCCAGCAGTCCTGCAGGGGTGGACACCATATATTTT. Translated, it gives CASSPAGVDTIYF.

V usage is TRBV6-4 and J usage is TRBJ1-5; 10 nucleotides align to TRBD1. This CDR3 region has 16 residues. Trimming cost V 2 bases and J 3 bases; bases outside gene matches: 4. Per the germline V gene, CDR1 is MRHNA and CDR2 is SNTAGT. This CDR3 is CASSDRGQGDNQPQHF. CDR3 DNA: TGTGCCAGCAGTGACAGAGGACAGGGGGACAATCAGCCCCAGCATTTT.

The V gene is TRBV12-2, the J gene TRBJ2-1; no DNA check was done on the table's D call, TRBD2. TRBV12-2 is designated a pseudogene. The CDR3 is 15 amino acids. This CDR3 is CASRIGAGGDNEQFF. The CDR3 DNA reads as TGTGCAAGTCGCATCGGAGCGGGAGGGGACAATGAGCAGTTCTTC.

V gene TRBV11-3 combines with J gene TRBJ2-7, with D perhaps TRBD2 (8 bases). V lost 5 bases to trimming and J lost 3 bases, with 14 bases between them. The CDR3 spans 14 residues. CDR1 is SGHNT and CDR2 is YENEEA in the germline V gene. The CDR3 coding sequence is TGTGCCAGCAGCCGGGGGGGACAGCTCTACGAGCAGTACTTC. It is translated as CASSRGGQLYEQYF.